This record concerns one T cell receptor (beta chain) sequence. Antigen: not known. This record belongs to a study of OX40 agonist ivuxolimab in advanced cancers. Study in general: The dose-escalation cohort was over 65% male, with a mean age of approximately 61 years, ranging about 23 to 90.

The study, taken as a whole, reports: Low normalized T-cell clonal expansion was additionally recorded for some nonresponders. Researchers report that CD8+ T cells had, on average, more expanded clones than CD4+.

Clones were read by immunoSEQ multiplex PCR, and TCRdb kept only the in-frame ones, dropping some. This sample yields about 19,000 clones, of which approximately 77% are seen a single time; roughly a sixth belongs to the top ten. Here the sequenced sample was CD4+ or CD8+ T cells sorted from blood, taken in a trial of the OX40 agonist ivuxolimab. This receptor was obtained from an adult with an advanced solid tumor such as melanoma, head and neck, liver or kidney cancer.

Here the CDR3 reads CSVNTPGTGSYEQYF. The CDR3 DNA sequence: TGCAGCGTCAATACGCCCGGGACTGGCTCCTACGAGCAGTACTTC. This chain joins TRBV29-1 and TRBJ2-7, with a tentative D call TRBD2 (6 bases). Trimming took off 6 bases at V and 0 bases at J, with 18 bases between the two ends. This CDR3 region has 15 residues. Germline V gene data show CDR1 as SQVTM and CDR2 as ANQGSEA.